The sequence of this T cell receptor (beta chain) was determined in a study of T cells after yellow fever vaccination. The study's findings and limits: Relatively few clonotypes were ones that appeared in both CD4 and CD8 compartments. By day 5 rather than day 15, the secondary response had peaked, though it was weaker.

The germline V gene encodes CDR1 LNHDA and CDR2 SQIVND (reference sequence). The CDR3 has 15 amino acids. V was trimmed by 5 bases and J by 0 bases, leaving 14 bases between them. Concerning this clonotype: Its specificity is unknown.

Each CDR3 protein is one row after TCRdb ran MiXCR on the 5' RACE reads. The repertoire holds some 200,000 distinct CDR3 sequences, with approximately 10% as singletons. The source is a man between 18 and 29 years old who received the YFV17D yellow fever vaccine. The sample consisted of CD8+ T cells sorted from PBMCs, taken 15 days after the yellow fever booster vaccination. The J gene is TRBJ2-7, the V gene TRBV19; unclear D gene. The chain's CDR3 is CASSYRGHASYEQYF. The CDR3 nucleotides read TGTGCCAGTAGTTACCGTGGGCACGCCTCCTACGAGCAGTACTTC. The full variable domain, in which reference TRBV19 and TRBJ2-7 provide the parts outside the CDR3, is DGGITQSPKYLFRKEGQNVTLSCEQNLNHDAMYWYRQDPGQGLRLIYYSQIVNDFQKGDIAEGYSVSREKKESFPLTVTSAQKNPTAFYLCASSYRGHASYEQYFGPGTRLTVT.